The clone carrying this T cell receptor (beta chain) was detected ten times or more. Its cognate antigen is unknown. The data belong to a study of neurological immune-mediated disorders. Study-wide results and caveats: Sharing of CDR3 amino acid sequences among expanded clones across subjects was absent, suggesting private repertoires in all groups.

The CDR3 is 14 amino acids. Germline V gene sequence: CDR1 SQVTM, CDR2 ANQGSEA. V shed 5 bases, J shed 8 bases, and the junction held 10 bases outside the gene matches. TCRdb reprocessed the 5' RACE reads via MiXCR and lists one record per CDR3 protein. Of approximately 85,000 distinct CDR3 sequences listed, roughly 13% are singletons. Described time point: longitudinal time-point 2. The unsorted libraries had their origin in 2 million PBMCs stored at -80 C. This sequence joins TRBV29-1 and TRBJ1-4, with TRBD1 matching 8 bases. This TCR derives from a female donor with HTLV-1-associated myelopathy (HAM/TSP). The sequencing input was PBMCs. The CDR3 spells CSVTVTGEGEKLFF. CDR3 bases: TGCAGCGTTACCGTGACAGGGGAAGGGGAAAAACTGTTTTTT.